This TCR beta chain was sequenced for a study of graft-versus-host responses after intestinal transplantation. Study background: Recipients across the board were started on anti-thymocyte globulin induction, then kept on tacrolimus and steroids for about three years.

The data were produced by immunoSEQ multiplex PCR, yet TCRdb's version contains in-frame clones alone and is incomplete. The sample lists fewer than 20,000 clones, 95% occurring once. The CDR3 consists of 16 residues. Losses at the gene ends were 3 bases for V and 0 bases for J; bases not matched to a gene: 5. Germline V gives CDR1 MNHEY, CDR2 SVGAGI. The sequencing here drew on PBMCs, taken 23 days after intestinal transplant. The chain recombines TRBV6-5 with TRBJ1-3, with TRBD1 identical over 7 bases. The TCR sequence derives from a human patient who received an intestinal transplant, so some T cells may come from the graft donor. The CDR3 region is CASSYSGQLSGNTIYF. Written as DNA, the CDR3 is TGTGCCAGCAGTTATTCGGGACAGCTCTCTGGAAACACCATATATTTT.